The 10 T cell receptor beta chains reported below all come from one sample, sequenced in a study of CD8 T cells in Susac syndrome. An input of roughly 0.5 to 1 ug of RNA was subjected to reverse transcription using random hexamers. One entry per CDR3 protein results from TCRdb running MiXCR on the immunoSEQ multiplex PCR reads. Among under 200,000 distinct CDR3 sequences listed, 95% to 97% were seen once. The sequenced sample was CD4+ T cells from PBMCs. The source is a human donor with Susac syndrome.

The gene calls are TRBV4-1 and TRBJ2-5; D may be TRBD2 (6 bases). V was trimmed by 1 base and J by 0 bases, leaving 18 bases between them. Germline V gene data show CDR1 as MGHRA and CDR2 as YSYEKL. This CDR3 has 18 amino acids. CDR3 nucleotide sequence: TGCGCCAGCAGCCAAGTCGGTAGGGTAGCGGCGTACCAAGAGACCCAGTACTTC. Its protein is CASSQVGRVAAYQETQYF.

The chain combines TRBV29-1 with TRBJ2-7, with TRBD2 identical over 7 bases. Germline loops: CDR1 SQVTM, CDR2 ANQGSEA. The CDR3 is 12 amino acids. J lost 0 bases, V lost 5 bases, and 1 base had no gene match. CDR3 bases: TGCAGCGTTCAGCGGGGCTCCTACGAGCAGTACTTC. This codes for CSVQRGSYEQYF.

The chain recombines TRBV12-3 or TRBV12-4 with TRBJ2-7; 10 bases map to TRBD2. The CDR3 is made up of 15 amino acids. Unmatched junction bases numbered 8, after V lost 6 bases and J lost 3 bases. The CDR3 here is CASSTLAGWDYEQYF. The CDR3 DNA reads as TGTGCCAGCAGCACACTAGCGGGATGGGACTACGAGCAGTACTTC.

This chain uses TRBV20-1 with TRBJ2-5; D may be TRBD1 (6 bases). Trimming stripped 6 bases from V and 0 bases from J, with 17 bases between. Germline-derived CDR1 and CDR2 are DFQATT and SNEGSKA (reference sequence). CDR3 length equals 15 residues. The CDR3 region has the DNA TGCAGTGCCCGGGTTGACAGGCGAAACCAAGAGACCCAGTACTTC. Protein product: CSARVDRRNQETQYF.

The DNA of the CDR3 is TGTGCCAGCAGCCAGGGACAGAACTATGGCTACACCTTC. Translating gives CASSQGQNYGYTF. The chain recombines TRBV7-3 with TRBJ1-2; 7 positions match TRBD1. Trimming cost V 5 bases and J 2 bases; bases outside gene matches: 2. Per the germline V gene, CDR1 is SGHTA and CDR2 is FQGTGA. The CDR3 runs to 13 residues.

The chain carries TRBV24-1 and TRBJ2-5; the match to TRBD1 covers 10 bases. Germline assignment: CDR1 KGHDR and CDR2 SFDVKD. V shed 5 bases and J 9 bases; nucleotides not matched to a gene: 2. This CDR3 is built from 12 residues. CDR3 DNA sequence: TGTGCCACCAGTGGGACAGGGGGGTCCCAGTACTTC. Amino acid sequence: CATSGTGGSQYF.

J is TRBJ2-1 and V is TRBV29-1; D is unresolved. Trimming removed 0 bases from V and 5 bases from J, with 11 bases in between. Germline CDR1 is SQVTM and CDR2 is ANQGSEA. The CDR3 extends over 14 amino acids. The CDR3 DNA reads as TGCAGCGTTGAAGAACCCTCGGCAAACAATGAGCAGTTCTTC. Its translation is CSVEEPSANNEQFF.

J is TRBJ1-1 and V is TRBV9; D is undetermined. The V end was cut by 0 bases, the J end by 5 bases, with 11 bases between. This CDR3 region has 14 residues. The germline V gene has CDR1 SGDLS and CDR2 YYNGEE. CDR3 nucleotides: TGTGCCAGCAGCGTAGGCGAAAGGTGGACTGAAGCTTTCTTT. It yields the protein CASSVGERWTEAFF. Looking up the rest from reference TRBV9 and TRBJ1-1 gives the full variable domain: DSGVTQTPKHLITATGQRVTLRCSPRSGDLSVYWYQQSLDQGLQFLIQYYNGEERAKGNILERFSAQQFPDLHSELNLSSLELGDSALYFCASSVGERWTEAFFGQGTRLTVV.

The J gene is TRBJ2-7, the V gene TRBV30; D remains unclear. The CDR3 is 12 amino acids. Between the trimmed V and J ends, which lost 4 bases and 3 bases, there was a span of 10 bases. Germline CDR1 GTSNPN, CDR2 SVGIG (reference sequence). The CDR3 protein is CAWTPSGYEQYF. In DNA form, the CDR3 reads TGTGCCTGGACCCCGTCGGGCTACGAGCAGTACTTC.

V gene TRBV7-3 combines with J gene TRBJ2-6; D uncertain. The germline V gene encodes CDR1 SGHTA and CDR2 FQGTGA. The CDR3 loop spans 15 amino acids. Between the trimmed V and J ends, which lost 6 bases and 4 bases, there was a span of 13 bases. CDR3: CASSFGRGGANVLTF. DNA for the CDR3: TGTGCCAGCAGTTTCGGCCGTGGAGGGGCCAACGTCCTGACTTTC.